The rows below give T cell receptor beta chains drawn from one sample of a study of T cell changes during pregnancy in multiple sclerosis. Produced via immunoSEQ multiplex PCR; TCRdb's table is partial and in-frame only. The sample contains roughly 34,000 clones, roughly 93% of which appear only once. The sample was peripheral blood, taken in the second trimester of pregnancy. The receptors derive from a female donor in good health, enrolled as a control in a pregnancy study. CDR3s include the opening cysteine and the closing phenylalanine or tryptophan. D genes are given only for firm matches. Not every row has a clone size; where given, it reads once, few, many or a size class.

clone_size: NA
j_call: TRBJ1-2
v_call: TRBV2
d_call: NA
cdr3_aa: CASSEFGGKGGYTF
cdr3_nt: TGTGCCAGCAGTGAATTTGGGGGCAAGGGTGGCTACACCTTC

clone_size: NA
j_call: TRBJ1-1
v_call: TRBV27
d_call: TRBD1
cdr3_aa: CASSENGQGAFF
cdr3_nt: TGTGCCAGCAGTGAGAACGGACAGGGAGCTTTCTTT

clone_size: NA
j_call: TRBJ1-4
v_call: TRBV25-1
d_call: TRBD1
cdr3_aa: CASSDWTGENEKLFF
cdr3_nt: TGTGCCAGCAGTGACTGGACAGGCGAAAATGAAAAACTGTTTTTT

clone_size: NA
j_call: TRBJ2-5
v_call: TRBV19
d_call: TRBD2
cdr3_aa: CASSMRGRDQETQYF
cdr3_nt: TGTGCCAGTAGTATGCGCGGGAGGGACCAAGAGACCCAGTACTTC

clone_size: NA
j_call: TRBJ2-1
v_call: TRBV27
d_call: TRBD2
cdr3_aa: CASSPREAGNEQFF
cdr3_nt: TGTGCCAGCAGTCCCCGGGAGGCAGGCAATGAGCAGTTCTTC

clone_size: NA
j_call: TRBJ2-5
v_call: TRBV4-2
d_call: TRBD1
cdr3_aa: CASSVNRGSQETQYF
cdr3_nt: TGTGCCAGCAGCGTTAACAGGGGCTCCCAAGAGACCCAGTACTTC

clone_size: NA
j_call: TRBJ2-3
v_call: TRBV7-2
d_call: NA
cdr3_aa: CASSLAGATDTQYF
cdr3_nt: TGTGCCAGCAGCTTGGCAGGGGCAACAGATACGCAGTATTTT

clone_size: NA
j_call: TRBJ2-3
v_call: TRBV11-1
d_call: TRBD2
cdr3_aa: CASRGVNGEGADTQYF
cdr3_nt: TGTGCCAGCAGAGGGGTTAACGGGGAGGGAGCAGATACGCAGTATTTT

clone_size: NA
j_call: TRBJ1-5
v_call: TRBV19
d_call: TRBD1
cdr3_aa: CASSIGRGRNQPQHF
cdr3_nt: TGTGCCAGTAGTATAGGCAGGGGGCGCAATCAGCCCCAGCATTTT

clone_size: few
j_call: TRBJ2-1
v_call: TRBV6-1
d_call: TRBD2
cdr3_aa: CASSESPSGAYNEQFF
cdr3_nt: TGTGCCAGCAGTGAGTCCCCTAGCGGGGCTTACAATGAGCAGTTCTTC

clone_size: NA
j_call: TRBJ2-5
v_call: TRBV7-8
d_call: TRBD1
cdr3_aa: CASSFGDRGMEETQYF
cdr3_nt: TGTGCCAGCAGCTTCGGGGACAGGGGGATGGAAGAGACCCAGTACTTC

clone_size: once
j_call: TRBJ2-5
v_call: TRBV7-3
d_call: NA
cdr3_aa: CASSSPGRETQYF
cdr3_nt: TGTGCCAGCAGCTCCCCGGGGAGGGAGACCCAGTACTTC

clone_size: NA
j_call: TRBJ2-7
v_call: TRBV7-9
d_call: TRBD2
cdr3_aa: CASSQAGGSGAAGQYF
cdr3_nt: TGTGCCAGCAGCCAAGCCGGAGGTAGCGGGGCCGCGGGGCAGTACTTC

clone_size: NA
j_call: TRBJ2-5
v_call: TRBV11-2
d_call: NA
cdr3_aa: CASSFWSQETQYF
cdr3_nt: TGTGCCAGCAGCTTCTGGAGCCAAGAGACCCAGTACTTC

clone_size: NA
j_call: TRBJ2-3
v_call: TRBV2
d_call: NA
cdr3_aa: CASSEARGIGTDTQYF
cdr3_nt: TGTGCCAGCAGTGAAGCACGGGGGATCGGCACAGATACGCAGTATTTT

clone_size: NA
j_call: TRBJ2-6
v_call: TRBV9
d_call: NA
cdr3_aa: CASSGYSGANVLTF
cdr3_nt: TGTGCCAGCAGCGGCTACTCTGGGGCCAACGTCCTGACTTTC

clone_size: once
j_call: TRBJ2-7
v_call: TRBV7-9
d_call: NA
cdr3_aa: CASSPLKGRHEQYF
cdr3_nt: TGTGCCAGCAGCCCCTTAAAGGGGCGGCACGAGCAGTACTTC

clone_size: NA
j_call: TRBJ2-2
v_call: TRBV19
d_call: TRBD2
cdr3_aa: CASSISRHRPSGTNTGELFF
cdr3_nt: TGTGCCAGTAGTATAAGTCGACACCGCCCTAGCGGGACGAACACCGGGGAGCTGTTTTTT

clone_size: once
j_call: TRBJ2-7
v_call: TRBV19
d_call: NA
cdr3_aa: CASSRMTASYEQYF
cdr3_nt: TGTGCCAGTAGTCGGATGACTGCCTCCTACGAGCAGTACTTC

clone_size: few
j_call: TRBJ1-1
v_call: TRBV14
d_call: NA
cdr3_aa: CASSQVIGVQRDTEAFF
cdr3_nt: TGTGCCAGCAGCCAGGTAATAGGGGTCCAACGGGACACTGAAGCTTTCTTT

clone_size: once
j_call: TRBJ1-2
v_call: TRBV9
d_call: NA
cdr3_aa: CASSAGEGGYTF
cdr3_nt: TGTGCCAGCAGCGCAGGGGAGGGTGGCTACACCTTC

clone_size: NA
j_call: TRBJ2-7
v_call: TRBV28
d_call: NA
cdr3_aa: CASSSPQREQYF
cdr3_nt: TGTGCCAGCAGTTCCCCCCAGCGCGAGCAGTACTTC

clone_size: NA
j_call: TRBJ1-6
v_call: TRBV4-2
d_call: NA
cdr3_aa: CASSPQGTSPLHF
cdr3_nt: TGTGCCAGCAGCCCCCAGGGAACGTCACCCCTCCACTTT

clone_size: NA
j_call: TRBJ2-2
v_call: TRBV19
d_call: TRBD2
cdr3_aa: CASSIISGRADTGELFF
cdr3_nt: TGTGCCAGTAGTATAATTAGCGGGAGGGCCGACACCGGGGAGCTGTTTTTT

clone_size: NA
j_call: TRBJ2-2
v_call: TRBV7-2
d_call: TRBD2
cdr3_aa: CASSLGVDSGGVLTGELFF
cdr3_nt: TGTGCCAGCAGCTTAGGCGTTGATAGCGGGGGGGTCCTCACCGGGGAGCTGTTTTTT

clone_size: NA
j_call: TRBJ1-2
v_call: TRBV19
d_call: NA
cdr3_aa: CASTTRAPYGYTF
cdr3_nt: TGTGCCAGTACAACCAGGGCCCCGTACGGCTACACCTTC

clone_size: NA
j_call: TRBJ2-3
v_call: TRBV7-8
d_call: NA
cdr3_aa: CASSLERRWRVPAPQYF
cdr3_nt: TGTGCCAGCAGCTTAGAGAGGAGGTGGCGAGTCCCAGCCCCGCAGTATTTT

clone_size: once
j_call: TRBJ2-7
v_call: TRBV5-6
d_call: NA
cdr3_aa: CASSSPGHGDEQYF
cdr3_nt: TGTGCCAGCAGCTCGCCGGGACATGGTGACGAGCAGTACTTC

clone_size: NA
j_call: TRBJ1-5
v_call: TRBV7-8
d_call: NA
cdr3_aa: CASTRGGNQPQHF
cdr3_nt: TGTGCCAGCACCAGGGGTGGCAATCAGCCCCAGCATTTT

clone_size: NA
j_call: TRBJ2-5
v_call: TRBV19
d_call: TRBD2
cdr3_aa: CASSMGTRGETQYF
cdr3_nt: TGTGCCAGTAGTATGGGGACTAGGGGAGAGACCCAGTACTTC

clone_size: NA
j_call: TRBJ2-3
v_call: TRBV5-1
d_call: TRBD2
cdr3_aa: CASNPRGASGEEVLPLEYTDTQYF
cdr3_nt: TGCGCCAGCAACCCGAGGGGTGCTAGCGGGGAAGAAGTCCTTCCACTCGAATACACAGATACGCAGTATTTT

clone_size: NA
j_call: TRBJ2-3
v_call: TRBV6-1
d_call: NA
cdr3_aa: CASSEIFFGGGTDTQYF
cdr3_nt: TGTGCCAGCAGCGAAATCTTTTTCGGCGGGGGCACAGATACGCAGTATTTT

clone_size: NA
j_call: TRBJ1-1
v_call: TRBV30
d_call: NA
cdr3_aa: CAWSTSRQEAFF
cdr3_nt: TGTGCCTGGAGTACTAGTAGGCAGGAAGCTTTCTTT

clone_size: NA
j_call: TRBJ2-1
v_call: TRBV9
d_call: TRBD2
cdr3_aa: CASGASGASSYNEQFF
cdr3_nt: TGTGCCAGCGGGGCTAGCGGGGCGAGCTCCTACAATGAGCAGTTCTTC

clone_size: NA
j_call: TRBJ1-1
v_call: TRBV9
d_call: NA
cdr3_aa: CASTPLGGFNTEAFF
cdr3_nt: TGTGCCAGCACCCCCCTCGGGGGTTTCAACACTGAAGCTTTCTTT

clone_size: once
j_call: TRBJ2-2
v_call: TRBV6-4
d_call: NA
cdr3_aa: CASSGGYTGELFF
cdr3_nt: TGTGCCAGCAGTGGAGGGTACACCGGGGAGCTGTTTTTT

clone_size: NA
j_call: TRBJ2-7
v_call: TRBV5-1
d_call: NA
cdr3_aa: CASSLIVGGFYEQYF
cdr3_nt: TGCGCCAGCAGCTTGATCGTCGGAGGGTTCTACGAGCAGTACTTC

clone_size: NA
j_call: TRBJ1-4
v_call: TRBV28
d_call: TRBD1
cdr3_aa: CASSLSVEGALFF
cdr3_nt: TGTGCCAGCAGTTTAAGTGTTGAGGGGGCACTGTTTTTT

clone_size: NA
j_call: TRBJ1-5
v_call: TRBV15
d_call: NA
cdr3_aa: CATSWGGGQPQHF
cdr3_nt: TGTGCCACCAGCTGGGGGGGAGGTCAGCCCCAGCATTTT

clone_size: NA
j_call: TRBJ1-5
v_call: TRBV5-8
d_call: NA
cdr3_aa: CASSLEQGNQPQHF
cdr3_nt: TGTGCCAGCAGCTTGGAACAGGGCAATCAGCCCCAGCATTTT

clone_size: few
j_call: TRBJ2-1
v_call: TRBV6-4
d_call: TRBD2
cdr3_aa: CASSVTSGGNEQFF
cdr3_nt: TGTGCCAGCAGTGTAACCAGCGGGGGGAATGAGCAGTTCTTC

clone_size: NA
j_call: TRBJ2-7
v_call: TRBV6-1
d_call: TRBD1
cdr3_aa: CASSEGTGSPYEQYF
cdr3_nt: TGTGCCAGCAGTGAAGGGACAGGGTCCCCCTACGAGCAGTACTTC

clone_size: NA
j_call: TRBJ2-5
v_call: TRBV28
d_call: TRBD1
cdr3_aa: CASSSGTGGETQYF
cdr3_nt: TGTGCCAGCAGTTCCGGGACAGGGGGAGAGACCCAGTACTTC

clone_size: NA
j_call: TRBJ2-3
v_call: TRBV5-4
d_call: TRBD2
cdr3_aa: CASSLTGTTKDTQYF
cdr3_nt: TGTGCCAGCAGCCTTACCGGGACTACAAAGGATACGCAGTATTTT

clone_size: NA
j_call: TRBJ1-6
v_call: TRBV15
d_call: NA
cdr3_aa: CATSSGGFGLRSPLHF
cdr3_nt: TGTGCCACCAGCAGCGGGGGGTTCGGGCTTCGTTCACCCCTCCACTTT